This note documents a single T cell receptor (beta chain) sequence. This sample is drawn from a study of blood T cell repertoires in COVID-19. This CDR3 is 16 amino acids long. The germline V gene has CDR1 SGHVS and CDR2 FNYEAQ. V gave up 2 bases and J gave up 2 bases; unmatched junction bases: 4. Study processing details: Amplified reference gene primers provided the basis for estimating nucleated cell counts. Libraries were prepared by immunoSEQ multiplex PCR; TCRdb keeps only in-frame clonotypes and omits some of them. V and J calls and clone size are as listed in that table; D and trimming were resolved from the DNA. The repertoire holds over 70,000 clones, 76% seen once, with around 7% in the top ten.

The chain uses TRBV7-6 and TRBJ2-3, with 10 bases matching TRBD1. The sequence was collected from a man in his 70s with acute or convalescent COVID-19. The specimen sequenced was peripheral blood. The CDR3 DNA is TGTGCCAGCAGCTTAACGACAGGGGGCTACACAGATACGCAGTATTTT. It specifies CASSLTTGGYTDTQYF.